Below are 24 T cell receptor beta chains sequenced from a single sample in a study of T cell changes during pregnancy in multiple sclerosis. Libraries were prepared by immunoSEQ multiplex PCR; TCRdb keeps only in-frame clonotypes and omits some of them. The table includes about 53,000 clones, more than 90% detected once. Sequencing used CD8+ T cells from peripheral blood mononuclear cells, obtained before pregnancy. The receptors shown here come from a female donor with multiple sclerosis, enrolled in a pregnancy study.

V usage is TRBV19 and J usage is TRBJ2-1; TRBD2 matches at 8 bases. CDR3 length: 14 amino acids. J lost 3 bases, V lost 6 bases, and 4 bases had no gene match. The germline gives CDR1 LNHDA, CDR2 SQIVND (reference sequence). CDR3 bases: TGTGCCAGTAGGAGGACTAGCATCTACAATGAGCAGTTCTTC. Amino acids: CASRRTSIYNEQFF.

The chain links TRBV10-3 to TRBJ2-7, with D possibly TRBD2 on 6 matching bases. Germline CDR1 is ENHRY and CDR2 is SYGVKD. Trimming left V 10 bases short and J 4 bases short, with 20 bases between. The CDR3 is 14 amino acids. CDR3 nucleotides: TGTGCCACCTCTCCCCAGGGAGGCCGTTACGAGCAGTACTTC. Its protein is CATSPQGGRYEQYF.

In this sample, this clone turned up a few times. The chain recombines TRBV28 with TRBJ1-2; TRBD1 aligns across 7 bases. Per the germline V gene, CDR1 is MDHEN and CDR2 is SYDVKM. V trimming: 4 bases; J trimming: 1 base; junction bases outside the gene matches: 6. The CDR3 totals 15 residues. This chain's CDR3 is CASSSWTGVNYGYTF. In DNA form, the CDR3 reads TGTGCCAGCAGTTCCTGGACAGGAGTTAACTATGGCTACACCTTC.

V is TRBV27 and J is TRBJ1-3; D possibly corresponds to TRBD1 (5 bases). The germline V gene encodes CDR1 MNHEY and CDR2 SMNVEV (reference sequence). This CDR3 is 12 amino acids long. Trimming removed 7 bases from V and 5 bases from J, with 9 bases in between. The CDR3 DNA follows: TGTGCCAGCACTTCGGACAGAAACACCATATATTTT. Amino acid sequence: CASTSDRNTIYF.

In DNA, the CDR3 is TGTGCCAGCAGGGAAGGGACAGGGGGCGTCGAGCAGTACTTC. Its protein is CASREGTGGVEQYF. The chain couples TRBV13 to TRBJ2-7; TRBD1 matches at 12 bases. CDR3 length equals 14 residues. V was pared by 6 bases and J by 6 bases, with 6 bases of the junction left unmatched. Germline values: CDR1 PRHDT, CDR2 FYEKMQ (reference sequence). Using reference TRBV13 and TRBJ2-7 for the parts outside the CDR3, the full variable domain is AAGVIQSPRHLIKEKRETATLKCYPIPRHDTVYWYQQGPGQDPQFLISFYEKMQSDKGSIPDRFSAQQFSDYHSELNMSSLELGDSALYFCASREGTGGVEQYFGPGTRLTVT.

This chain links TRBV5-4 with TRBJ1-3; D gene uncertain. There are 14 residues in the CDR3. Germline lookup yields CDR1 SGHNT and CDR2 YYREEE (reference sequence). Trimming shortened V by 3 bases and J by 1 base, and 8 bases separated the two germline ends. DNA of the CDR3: TGTGCCAGCAGCTCTCTAGGATCTGGAAACACCATATATTTT. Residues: CASSSLGSGNTIYF.

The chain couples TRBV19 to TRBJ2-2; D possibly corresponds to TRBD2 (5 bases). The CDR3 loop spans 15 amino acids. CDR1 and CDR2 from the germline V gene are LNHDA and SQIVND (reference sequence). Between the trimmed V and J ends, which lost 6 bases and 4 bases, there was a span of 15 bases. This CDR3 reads CASRLGRGLTGELFF. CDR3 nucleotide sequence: TGTGCCAGTAGACTAGGACGGGGTCTCACCGGGGAGCTGTTTTTT.

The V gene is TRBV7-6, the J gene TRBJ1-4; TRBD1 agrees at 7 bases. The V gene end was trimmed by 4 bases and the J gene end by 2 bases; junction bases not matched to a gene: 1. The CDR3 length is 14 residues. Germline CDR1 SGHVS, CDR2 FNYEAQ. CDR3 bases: TGTGCCAGCAGCTCGGGACAGACTAATGAAAAACTGTTTTTT. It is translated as CASSSGQTNEKLFF. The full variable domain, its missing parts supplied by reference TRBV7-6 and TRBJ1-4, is GAGVSQSPRYKVTKRGQDVALRCDPISGHVSLYWYRQALGQGPEFLTYFNYEAQQDKSGLPNDRFSAERPEGSISTLTIQRTEQRDSAMYRCASSSGQTNEKLFFGSGTQLSVL.

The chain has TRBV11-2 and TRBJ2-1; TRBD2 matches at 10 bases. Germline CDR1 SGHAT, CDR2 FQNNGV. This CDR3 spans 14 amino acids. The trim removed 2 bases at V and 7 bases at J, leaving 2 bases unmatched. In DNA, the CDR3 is TGTGCCAGCAGCTTACTAGCGGGGGAAAATGAGCAGTTCTTC. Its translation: CASSLLAGENEQFF.

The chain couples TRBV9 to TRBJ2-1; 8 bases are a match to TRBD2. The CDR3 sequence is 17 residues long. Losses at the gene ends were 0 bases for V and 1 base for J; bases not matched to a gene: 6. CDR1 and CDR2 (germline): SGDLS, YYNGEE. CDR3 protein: CASSVDISGVSYNEQFF. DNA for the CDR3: TGTGCCAGCAGCGTAGACATTAGCGGGGTATCCTACAATGAGCAGTTCTTC.

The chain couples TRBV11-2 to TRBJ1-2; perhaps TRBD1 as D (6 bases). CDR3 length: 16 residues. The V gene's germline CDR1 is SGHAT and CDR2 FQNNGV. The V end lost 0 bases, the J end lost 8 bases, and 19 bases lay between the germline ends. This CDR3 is CASSLDYSGQLRGYTF. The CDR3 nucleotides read TGTGCCAGCAGCTTAGACTACTCTGGACAGCTACGGGGCTACACCTTC.

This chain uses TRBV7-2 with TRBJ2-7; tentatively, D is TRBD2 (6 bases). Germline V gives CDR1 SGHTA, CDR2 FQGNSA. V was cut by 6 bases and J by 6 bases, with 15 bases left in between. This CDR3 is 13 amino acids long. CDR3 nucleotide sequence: TGTGCCAGCAGGGAGGGCCCGGCGGGCGAGCAGTACTTC. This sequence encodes CASREGPAGEQYF. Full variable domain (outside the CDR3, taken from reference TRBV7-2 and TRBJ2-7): GAGVSQSPSNKVTEKGKDVELRCDPISGHTALYWYRQSLGQGLEFLIYFQGNSAPDKSGLPSDRFSAERTGGSVSTLTIQRTQQEDSAVYLCASREGPAGEQYFGPGTRLTVT.

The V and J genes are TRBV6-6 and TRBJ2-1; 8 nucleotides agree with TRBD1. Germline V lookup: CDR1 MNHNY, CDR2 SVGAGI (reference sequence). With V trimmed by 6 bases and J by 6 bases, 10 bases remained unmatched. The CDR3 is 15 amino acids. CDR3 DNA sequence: TGTGCCAGCAGCCCGGACAGGGAATTCCTCAATGAGCAGTTCTTC. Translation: CASSPDREFLNEQFF.

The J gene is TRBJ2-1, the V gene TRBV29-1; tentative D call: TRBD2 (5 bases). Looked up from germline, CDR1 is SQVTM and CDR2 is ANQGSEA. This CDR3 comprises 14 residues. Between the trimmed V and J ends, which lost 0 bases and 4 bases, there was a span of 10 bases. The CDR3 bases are TGCAGCGTTGAAGATCGGGATACGTACAATGAGCAGTTCTTC. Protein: CSVEDRDTYNEQFF.

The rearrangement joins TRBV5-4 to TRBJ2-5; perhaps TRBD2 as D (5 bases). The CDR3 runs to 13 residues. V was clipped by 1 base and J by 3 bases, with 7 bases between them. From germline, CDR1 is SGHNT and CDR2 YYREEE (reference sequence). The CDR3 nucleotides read TGTGCCAGCAGCTTGTACGGGGAAGAGACCCAGTACTTC. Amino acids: CASSLYGEETQYF.

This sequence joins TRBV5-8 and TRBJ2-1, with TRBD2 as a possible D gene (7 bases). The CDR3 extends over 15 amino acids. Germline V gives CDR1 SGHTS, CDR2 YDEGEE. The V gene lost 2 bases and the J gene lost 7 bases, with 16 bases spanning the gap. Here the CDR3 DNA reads TGTGCCAGCAGCTTTGGGGGGGGGCCTTCGAATGAGCAGTTCTTC. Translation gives CASSFGGGPSNEQFF.

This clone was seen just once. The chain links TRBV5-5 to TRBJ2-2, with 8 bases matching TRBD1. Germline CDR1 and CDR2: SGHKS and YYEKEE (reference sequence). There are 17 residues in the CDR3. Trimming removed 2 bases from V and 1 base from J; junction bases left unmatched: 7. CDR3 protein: CASSFKVGTGNTGELFF. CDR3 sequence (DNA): TGTGCCAGCAGCTTCAAGGTCGGGACAGGGAACACCGGGGAGCTGTTTTTT.

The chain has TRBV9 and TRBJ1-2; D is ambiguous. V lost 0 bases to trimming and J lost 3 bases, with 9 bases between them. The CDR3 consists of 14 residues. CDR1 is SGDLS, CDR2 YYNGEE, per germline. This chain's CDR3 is CASSVGSSDYGYTF. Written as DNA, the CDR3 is TGTGCCAGCAGCGTAGGGAGTTCAGACTATGGCTACACCTTC.

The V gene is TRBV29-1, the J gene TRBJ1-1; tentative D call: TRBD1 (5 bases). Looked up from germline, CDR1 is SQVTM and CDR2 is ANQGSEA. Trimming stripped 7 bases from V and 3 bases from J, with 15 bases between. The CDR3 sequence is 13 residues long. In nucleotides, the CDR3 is TGCAGCGCCGGAGGGACCTCGGACACTGAAGCTTTCTTT. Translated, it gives CSAGGTSDTEAFF.

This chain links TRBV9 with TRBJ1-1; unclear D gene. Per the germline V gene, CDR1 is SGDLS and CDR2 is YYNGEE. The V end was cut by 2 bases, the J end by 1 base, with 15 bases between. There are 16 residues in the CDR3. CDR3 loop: CASSVASLRGNTEAFF. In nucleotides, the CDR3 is TGTGCCAGCAGCGTGGCTTCTCTCAGAGGGAACACTGAAGCTTTCTTT.

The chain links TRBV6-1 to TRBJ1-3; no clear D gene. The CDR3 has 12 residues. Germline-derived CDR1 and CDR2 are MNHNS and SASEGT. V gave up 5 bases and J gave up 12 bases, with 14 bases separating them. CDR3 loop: CASSLNDPGIYF. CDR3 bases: TGTGCCAGCAGTCTAAATGATCCAGGCATATATTTT.

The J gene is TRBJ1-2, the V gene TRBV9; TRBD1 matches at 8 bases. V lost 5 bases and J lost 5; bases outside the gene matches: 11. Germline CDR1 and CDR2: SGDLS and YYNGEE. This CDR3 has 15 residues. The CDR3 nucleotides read TGTGCCAGCAGTGGCGTGGGACAGGAAGGTTATGGCTACACCTTC. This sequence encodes CASSGVGQEGYGYTF.

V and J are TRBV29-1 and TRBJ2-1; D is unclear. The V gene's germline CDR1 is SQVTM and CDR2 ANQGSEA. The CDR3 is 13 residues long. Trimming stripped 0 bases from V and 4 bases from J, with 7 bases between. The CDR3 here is CSVEDRNYNEQFF. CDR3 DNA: TGCAGCGTTGAAGACAGGAATTACAATGAGCAGTTCTTC.

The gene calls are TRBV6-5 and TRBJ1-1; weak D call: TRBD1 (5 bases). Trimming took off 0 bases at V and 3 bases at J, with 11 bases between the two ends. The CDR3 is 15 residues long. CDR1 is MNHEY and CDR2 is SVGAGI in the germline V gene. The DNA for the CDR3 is TGTGCCAGCAGTTACTCAAGGGGAGGGTACACTGAAGCTTTCTTT. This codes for CASSYSRGGYTEAFF.